A single sample is the source of the 16 T cell receptor beta chains below, sequenced in a study of T cells in Graves' hyperthyroidism and ophthalmopathy (dated by TCRdb to 2018 to 2020). Library preparation was by multiplex PCR. TCRdb records Illumina HiSeq 2000 as the sequencer. The TCR beta CDR3 regions were amplified from RNA transcripts. A first-round RT-PCR of the TCR CDR3 used the HTBI primer set with the Qiagen OneStep RT-PCR kit. TCRdb passed the public sequencing reads through fastp at Q25 and MiXCR, retaining productive beta sequences. Rows with one shared CDR3 protein collapse into an entry with the most common genes and DNA. A total of some 510,000 distinct CDR3 sequences appear in this sample, about 20% of them only once. In total, the top ten clones hold around a quarter of the sample. Sequenced input: blood. These receptors came from a young man with Graves' hyperthyroidism.

This clonotype was counted many times. The V gene is TRBV28, the J gene TRBJ1-3; possibly TRBD1 for D (5 bases). CDR1 is MDHEN, CDR2 SYDVKM, per germline. The CDR3 has 14 residues. Between the trimmed V and J ends, which lost 6 bases and 4 bases, there was a span of 13 bases. The CDR3 region has the DNA TGTGCCAGCAGCCCCCCGGGGCGCGGAAACACCATATATTTT. Amino acid sequence: CASSPPGRGNTIYF.

This clonotype appeared many times. The chain recombines TRBV12-3 or TRBV12-4 with TRBJ2-7; unclear D gene. The length of the CDR3 is 11 residues. Deletions cut 2 bases from V and 3 bases from J, with 2 bases between. The CDR3 region is CASSLLYEQYF. Written as DNA, the CDR3 is TGTGCCAGCAGTTTACTCTACGAGCAGTACTTC.

V and J are TRBV28 and TRBJ1-2; D perhaps matches TRBD1 (6 bases). This CDR3 has 14 residues. The germline V gene has CDR1 MDHEN and CDR2 SYDVKM. Deletions cut 5 bases from V and 5 bases from J, with 15 bases between. CDR3 bases: TGTGCCAGCAGTATACGACAGGTCGGGTATGGCTACACCTTC. Amino acids: CASSIRQVGYGYTF.

The CDR3 DNA follows: TGTGCCAGCGGGAAGGGAAGGGGAAAACTGTTTTTT. Its translation: CASGKGRGKLFF. The chain has TRBV7-9 and TRBJ1-4; D might be TRBD1 (5 bases). The V gene's germline CDR1 is SEHNR and CDR2 FQNEAQ (reference sequence). The CDR3 loop spans 12 amino acids. V was shortened by 8 bases and J by 10 bases, with 14 bases between the two germline ends.

The chain uses TRBV3-1 and TRBJ1-5; a weak D match, TRBD1 (5 bases). Trimming pared 5 bases from V and 4 bases from J, leaving 15 bases between. CDR1 is LGHDT, CDR2 YNNKEL, per germline (reference sequence). This CDR3 is 15 amino acids long. The CDR3 DNA reads as TGTGCCAGCAGCTGGGGGGTAAACCCTAATCAGCCCCAGCATTTT. It encodes CASSWGVNPNQPQHF.

The chain employs TRBV12-3 or TRBV12-4 and TRBJ2-7, with 11 bases lining up with TRBD1. The J segment lost 4 bases and the V segment lost 5 bases, leaving 7 bases of the junction unmatched. The CDR3 runs 15 residues. The CDR3 protein is CASSGTGGDLYEQYV. CDR3 nucleotides: TGTGCCAGCAGTGGGACAGGGGGGGATCTTTACGAGCAGTACGTC.

This clonotype was recorded many times. The J gene is TRBJ2-7, the V gene TRBV24-1; D remains ambiguous. With 4 bases removed from V and 7 bases from J, the gap between germline ends came to 7 bases. The germline V gene has CDR1 KGHDR and CDR2 SFDVKD. This CDR3 has 11 amino acids. CDR3 in amino acids: CATSDAIEQYF. CDR3 coding DNA: TGTGCCACCAGTGACGCGATTGAGCAGTACTTC.

This clonotype was detected ten times or more. The J gene is TRBJ2-7, the V gene TRBV29-1, with D perhaps matching TRBD1 or TRBD2 (5 bases each). V dropped 3 bases and J dropped 0 bases, with 9 bases sitting between them. The CDR3 consists of 13 residues. From germline, CDR1 is SQVTM and CDR2 ANQGSEA. This CDR3 is CSVEGRLSYEQYF. The CDR3 DNA sequence: TGCAGCGTTGAGGGACGCCTCTCCTACGAGCAGTACTTC.

The chain links TRBV12-3 or TRBV12-4 to TRBJ2-2; perhaps TRBD2 as D (6 bases). This CDR3 is built from 15 residues. Trimming stripped 8 bases from V and 7 bases from J, with 20 bases between. The CDR3 sequence is CASRSTGRPHGELFF. The CDR3, as DNA: TGTGCCAGCCGGTCGACCGGGAGACCTCACGGGGAGCTGTTTTTT.

In its sample, this clonotype was seen many times. The rearrangement joins TRBV28 to TRBJ2-7; D gene unclear. Germline V gene lookup returns CDR1 MDHEN and CDR2 SYDVKM. V gave up 3 bases and J gave up 0 bases, with 15 bases separating them. CDR3 length: 16 amino acids. CDR3 nucleotide sequence: TGTGCCAGCAGTTTCGACGAGACCCTGGGCTCCTACGAGCAGTACTTC. As protein: CASSFDETLGSYEQYF.

In this sample, this clonotype turned up many times. The chain carries TRBV12-3 or TRBV12-4 and TRBJ1-2; D remains unclear. This CDR3 is built from 12 residues. Trimming removed 0 bases at V and 7 bases at J, with 6 bases between. The CDR3 nucleotides are TGTGCCAGCAGTTTAGCGAGGGCTGGCTACACCTTC. The encoded protein is CASSLARAGYTF.

Ten or more counts support this clonotype. The J gene is TRBJ2-5, the V gene TRBV12-3 or TRBV12-4; 13 nucleotides line up with TRBD2. This CDR3 region has 17 residues. The J segment lost 4 bases and the V segment lost 8 bases, leaving 13 bases of the junction unmatched. The CDR3 sequence is CASSLPKGLAGAETQYF. The DNA for the CDR3 is TGTGCCAGCTCCTTACCCAAAGGACTAGCGGGGGCAGAGACCCAGTACTTC.

The chain recombines TRBV12-3 or TRBV12-4 with TRBJ2-7; unclear D gene. The ends were cut back, 4 bases at V and 3 bases at J, with 7 bases in the middle. The CDR3 is 12 residues long. The CDR3 loop is CASSSCVYEQYF. As DNA, the CDR3 is TGTGCCAGCAGTTCGTGTGTCTACGAGCAGTACTTC.

This clonotype was picked up many times. The CDR3 here is CAWSDRQPNQPQHF. In DNA, the CDR3 is TGTGCCTGGAGTGATCGACAGCCGAATCAGCCCCAGCATTTT. The chain recombines TRBV30 with TRBJ1-5; tentatively, D is TRBD1 (5 bases). Germline loops: CDR1 GTSNPN, CDR2 SVGIG (reference sequence). This CDR3 is built from 14 residues. V lost 1 base to trimming and J lost 4 bases, with 11 bases between them.

This clonotype has a count of ten or more. The genes are TRBV5-1 and TRBJ2-7; 9 bases align to TRBD1. The germline V gene has CDR1 SGHRS and CDR2 YFSETQ. The CDR3 consists of 15 residues. After removal of 3 bases from V and 2 bases from J, the junction contained 6 bases not matched to a gene. This CDR3 reads CASSSGQGFTYEQYF. CDR3 in DNA: TGCGCCAGCAGCTCGGGACAGGGTTTCACCTACGAGCAGTACTTC.

At least ten counts were recorded for this clonotype. The chain uses TRBV6-2 or TRBV6-3 and TRBJ1-1; D call uncertain. The germline V gene encodes CDR1 MNHEY and CDR2 SVGEGT. The CDR3 spans 16 residues. The germline V and J ends were trimmed by 0 bases and 0 bases, with 11 bases remaining between them. This CDR3 reads CASSYSGGWLNTEAFF. Here the CDR3 DNA reads TGTGCCAGCAGTTACTCGGGAGGGTGGTTGAACACTGAAGCTTTCTTT.